The sequence of this T cell receptor beta chain was determined in a study of blood T cell repertoires in COVID-19. Across the whole study: In each case, the material was cDNA or gDNA derived from T cells, B-cell-depleted T cells, or PBMCs.

Trimming at V came to 3 bases and at J to 10 bases, leaving 11 bases not matched to a gene. The CDR3 runs to 16 residues. Germline CDR1 and CDR2: MNHEY and SMNVEV (reference sequence). The study assigned cohorts using participant-reported clinical history. Per the original data handling: Reference gene primer amplification yielded estimated nucleated cell counts. The method was immunoSEQ multiplex PCR; TCRdb's version includes in-frame clones alone and lacks a portion of them. Clonal size and the V and J genes are those of that table, whereas D and trimming came from the DNA. The data contain some 150,000 clones, 70% to 90% of them singletons.

Sequencing used PBMCs or T cells enriched from blood (not recorded which). The source of this sequence is a woman aged 40 to 50 who had recovered from COVID-19. V usage is TRBV27 and J usage is TRBJ1-6; 8 bases align to TRBD1. CDR3 region: CASSLTGRGRESPLHF. CDR3 DNA sequence: TGTGCCAGCAGTTTGACGGGCAGGGGGCGCGAGTCACCCCTCCACTTT.